This T cell receptor (beta chain) appears in the sequencing data of a study of Graves' ophthalmopathy and Graves' hyperthyroidism. Overall study: Before any treatment, peripheral blood was taken at the initial diagnosis.

Uncontrolled infections, other autoimmune diseases, pregnancy or lactation barred patients from enrollment. As concerns this clonotype: At one end the junction does not follow the germline gene, possibly because of a read error.

Amplifying from RNA transcripts, the study obtained TCR beta CDR3 regions. The authors performed first-round RT-PCR with HTBI primers and then a second-round multiplex PCR. TCRdb re-analysed the multiplex PCR reads in MiXCR, keeping a single row per CDR3 protein. The sample contains 650,000 to 900,000 distinct CDR3 sequences, roughly 41% of which appear only once. The germline V gene has CDR1 SGDLS and CDR2 YYNGEE. This CDR3 contains 11 residues. The V call is TRBV9, the J call TRBJ2-2; D may be TRBD2 (6 bases). The clonotype was recovered from an adult man with Graves' ophthalmopathy. Sequencing used peripheral blood. CDR3 region: CASSVVGGLFF. CDR3 sequence (DNA): TGTGCCAGCAGCGTAGTCGGGGGGCTGTTTTTT.